Listed below are T cell receptor beta chains from one sample, sequenced in a study of human T cells and chemical hapten exposure. TCRdb passed the RACE reads through MiXCR, listing each CDR3 protein once. This sample yields 330,000 or so distinct CDR3 sequences, of which 6% to 7% are seen a single time; about 5.4% belongs to the top ten. Sequencing was performed on whole blood, taken in connection with sensitization to the hapten diphenylcyclopropenone (DPC). The receptors here all came from a woman under 30 with alopecia areata. Some clones in this sample may be carry-over from other donors' samples. Both conserved end residues are part of each CDR3. The order of the fields is V gene, clone size, J gene, D gene, CDR3 length, CDR3 protein, CDR3 DNA. The D gene is left open where the match is weak. Size values are once, few and many counts, or a class for expanded clones, and some rows have none.

>TRBV10-3|few|TRBJ1-2|TRBD1|15
CAISETGDRRYGYTF
TGTGCCATCAGTGAGACGGGGGACAGGAGGTATGGCTACACCTTC
>TRBV4-2|many|TRBJ1-1|TRBD1|16
CASSQVTGQGEIGAFF
TGTGCCAGCAGCCAAGTTACGGGACAGGGGGAGATAGGAGCTTTCTTT
>TRBV7-2|NA|TRBJ2-1|NA|19
CASTTPREGKVSSYNEQFF
TGTGCCAGCACCACCCCCCGGGAAGGGAAAGTCAGCTCCTACAATGAGCAGTTCTTC
>TRBV7-2|many|TRBJ1-3|NA|15
CASSLASSFGNTIYF
TGTGCCAGCAGCTTGGCGAGTTCGTTTGGAAACACCATATATTTT
>TRBV5-1|NA|TRBJ2-3|NA|15
CASSLLTGPLGTQYF
TGCGCCAGCAGCTTGCTCACGGGACCACTGGGTACGCAGTATTTT
>TRBV18|NA|TRBJ1-2|NA|16
CASSRYIAQSNYGYTF
TGTGCCAGCTCACGCTACATTGCCCAGTCTAACTATGGCTACACCTTC
>TRBV20-1|few|TRBJ2-1|TRBD2|15
CSARQRGGPYNEQFF
TGCAGTGCCAGGCAGCGGGGGGGCCCCTACAATGAGCAGTTCTTC
>TRBV6-6|NA|TRBJ2-3|TRBD1|15
CASSDAGTGQDTQYF
TGTGCCAGCAGCGACGCCGGGACAGGGCAAGATACGCAGTATTTT
>TRBV7-2|many|TRBJ2-3|NA|14
CASSLRQGLDTQYF
TGTGCCAGCAGCTTACGGCAGGGGCTCGATACGCAGTATTTT
>TRBV28|many|TRBJ2-3|NA|15
CASSLEGQRTDTQYF
TGTGCCAGCAGTTTGGAGGGACAGCGCACAGATACGCAGTATTTT
>TRBV3-1|few|TRBJ2-3|NA|15
CASSSQQGLADTQYF
TGTGCCAGCAGCTCCCAACAGGGATTGGCAGATACGCAGTATTTT
>TRBV20-1|NA|TRBJ2-1|NA|17
CSARDLDGKRSYNEQFF
TGCAGTGCTAGAGATTTAGACGGGAAACGCTCCTACAATGAGCAGTTCTTC
>TRBV20-1|many|TRBJ1-6|TRBD1|15
CSAIIDDRGSSPLHF
TGCAGTGCCATTATAGACGACAGGGGATCTTCACCCCTCCACTTT
>TRBV27|few|TRBJ1-6|NA|14
CASTSLTANSPLHF
TGTGCCAGCACCTCACTAACGGCCAATTCACCCCTCCACTTT
>TRBV7-3|many|TRBJ1-6|NA|15
CASSRSTAFNSPLHF
TGTGCCAGCAGCCGTTCGACAGCCTTCAATTCACCCCTCCACTTT
>TRBV2|NA|TRBJ2-6|NA|14
CASSALSGANVLTF
TGTGCCAGCAGTGCCTTATCTGGGGCCAACGTCCTGACTTTC
>TRBV12-3/TRBV12-4|many|TRBJ2-6|NA|16
CASRDWRAAGANVLTF
TGTGCCAGCAGGGACTGGAGGGCGGCCGGGGCCAACGTCCTGACTTTC
>TRBV12-3/TRBV12-4|NA|TRBJ2-1|NA|14
CASSLGLAGHEQFF
TGTGCCAGCAGTTTAGGGCTAGCAGGGCACGAGCAGTTCTTC
>TRBV7-6|few|TRBJ2-1|NA|16
CASSLVVALGNNEQFF
TGTGCCAGCAGCTTAGTTGTGGCACTCGGGAACAATGAGCAGTTCTTC
>TRBV4-3|few|TRBJ1-1|NA|14
CASSPLQENTEAFF
TGCGCCAGCAGCCCACTACAGGAGAACACTGAAGCTTTCTTT
>TRBV6-6|few|TRBJ1-3|NA|13
CASSYHPDDTIYF
TGTGCCAGCAGTTACCACCCAGACGACACCATATATTTT
>TRBV4-3|NA|TRBJ2-1|NA|19
CASSQDPAGLPGSYNEQFF
TGCGCCAGCAGCCAAGACCCAGCGGGCCTACCAGGCTCCTACAATGAGCAGTTCTTC
>TRBV18|few|TRBJ1-1|NA|14
CASSPPGRVTEAFF
TGTGCCAGCTCACCACCGGGCAGGGTCACTGAAGCTTTCTTT
>TRBV14|few|TRBJ2-2|NA|16
CASSQDLGVLTGELFF
TGTGCCAGCAGCCAAGATCTTGGTGTGCTCACCGGGGAGCTGTTTTTT
>TRBV6-8|few|TRBJ1-5|NA|14
CASRFGRCNQPQHF
TGTGCCAGCAGGTTCGGAAGGTGCAATCAGCCCCAGCATTTT
>TRBV5-1|few|TRBJ1-1|TRBD1|14
CASSLQGFNTEAFF
TGCGCCAGCAGCTTACAGGGGTTCAACACTGAAGCTTTCTTT
>TRBV5-1|few|TRBJ1-1|NA|15
CASSLNGGSGTEAFF
TGCGCCAGCAGCTTGAACGGGGGCTCGGGGACTGAAGCTTTCTTT
>TRBV27|few|TRBJ1-5|NA|14
CASSPYLGFQPQHF
TGTGCCAGCAGTCCGTACTTAGGGTTTCAGCCCCAGCATTTT
>TRBV7-2|many|TRBJ1-6|NA|14
CASRGQTNNSPLHF
TGTGCCAGCAGAGGACAGACAAATAATTCACCCCTCCACTTT
>TRBV7-9|NA|TRBJ1-5|NA|15
CASSSVGASNQPQHF
TGTGCCAGCAGCTCGGTTGGGGCTAGCAATCAGCCCCAGCATTTT
>TRBV6-6|NA|TRBJ2-5|NA|15
CANSYFRSDQETQYF
TGTGCCAACAGTTATTTTCGCAGCGACCAAGAGACCCAGTACTTC
>TRBV20-1|NA|TRBJ2-3|NA|15
CSALPRDRDTDTQYF
TGCAGTGCTCTCCCCCGGGACCGAGACACAGATACGCAGTATTTT
>TRBV5-1|few|TRBJ2-3|TRBD1|15
CASSLAGQGADTQYF
TGCGCCAGCAGCTTGGCCGGGCAGGGGGCAGATACGCAGTATTTT
>TRBV5-1|NA|TRBJ2-6|NA|18
CASSLGGAGFSGANVLTF
TGCGCCAGCAGCTTGGGAGGGGCCGGGTTCTCTGGGGCCAACGTCCTGACTTTC
>TRBV7-3|NA|TRBJ2-5|NA|13
CASSFRRGETQYF
TGTGCCAGCAGCTTCAGGAGGGGGGAGACCCAGTACTTC
>TRBV11-2|many|TRBJ1-1|NA|14
CASSFSTVNTEAFF
TGTGCCAGCAGCTTTTCGACAGTGAACACTGAAGCTTTCTTT
>TRBV2|NA|TRBJ1-5|NA|16
CASSFHGPYSNQPQHF
TGTGCCAGCAGTTTCCACGGCCCATATAGCAATCAGCCCCAGCATTTT
>TRBV21-1|few|TRBJ1-5|NA|19
CASSSLVGQGGPGNQPQHF
TGTGCCAGCAGCAGCCTAGTTGGGCAGGGTGGGCCCGGCAATCAGCCCCAGCATTTT
>TRBV12-5|NA|TRBJ2-7|TRBD1|15
CASGLVMAGGDEQYF
TGTGCTAGTGGTTTGGTAATGGCAGGGGGCGACGAGCAGTACTTC
>TRBV25-1|many|TRBJ1-6|TRBD1|11
CASGATGSLHF
TGTGCCAGCGGAGCGACAGGGAGCCTCCACTTT
>TRBV27|few|TRBJ1-4|NA|14
CASSPSWSNEKLFF
TGTGCCAGCAGTCCATCCTGGAGTAATGAAAAACTGTTTTTT
>TRBV6-5|NA|TRBJ1-1|TRBD1|12
CASSTTGEGAFF
TGTGCCAGCAGTACGACAGGGGAGGGAGCTTTCTTT
>TRBV6-4|few|TRBJ2-1|NA|13
CASSRDFYNEQFF
TGTGCCAGCAGCCGGGACTTCTACAATGAGCAGTTCTTC
>TRBV12-3/TRBV12-4|many|TRBJ2-3|TRBD2|18
CASSLTGSGGTSGDTQYF
TGTGCCAGCAGTTTAACTGGGAGCGGGGGGACCTCAGGAGATACGCAGTATTTT
>TRBV6-1|few|TRBJ1-5|NA|14
CASSGAGDNQPQHF
TGTGCCAGCAGTGGAGCGGGGGACAATCAGCCCCAGCATTTT
>TRBV28|NA|TRBJ2-1|TRBD2|15
CASSPSLAGGLEQFF
TGTGCCAGCAGCCCCTCCCTAGCGGGGGGGCTTGAGCAGTTCTTC
>TRBV29-1|many|TRBJ1-2|NA|15
CSVPTPRGRFYGYTF
TGCAGCGTTCCGACCCCTCGGGGACGGTTCTATGGCTACACCTTC
>TRBV12-5|few|TRBJ2-7|TRBD1|15
CASGNLGQLAYEQYF
TGTGCTAGTGGTAACCTGGGACAGCTCGCCTACGAGCAGTACTTC
>TRBV7-2|NA|TRBJ2-2|NA|15
CASSQGSSGTGELFF
TGTGCCAGCAGTCAAGGAAGCTCGGGGACCGGGGAGCTGTTTTTT
>TRBV28|NA|TRBJ1-4|TRBD1|13
CAVQGGGEEKLFF
TGTGCCGTCCAGGGAGGGGGCGAGGAAAAACTGTTTTTT
>TRBV28|many|TRBJ1-5|NA|14
CASSLVTGSQPQHF
TGTGCCAGCAGTTTAGTTACAGGGTCACAGCCCCAGCATTTT
>TRBV7-3|few|TRBJ1-6|NA|13
CASSTGNNSPLHF
TGTGCCAGCAGCACGGGAAATAATTCACCCCTCCACTTT
>TRBV27|NA|TRBJ1-6|TRBD1|14
CATASGQGGSPLHF
TGTGCCACCGCCTCCGGACAGGGAGGTTCACCCCTCCACTTT
>TRBV27|many|TRBJ1-1|NA|13
CASSLRPNTEAFF
TGTGCCAGCAGTTTAAGGCCGAACACTGAAGCTTTCTTT
>TRBV5-1|NA|TRBJ1-3|NA|15
CASSLGQVGGNTIYF
TGCGCCAGCAGCTTGGGCCAGGTCGGCGGAAACACCATATATTTT
>TRBV6-1|few|TRBJ1-3|NA|16
CASSESSGLSGNTIYF
TGTGCCAGCAGTGAAAGCTCCGGTCTCTCTGGAAACACCATATATTTT
>TRBV6-1|NA|TRBJ2-6|NA|16
CASSEVLGTGANVLTF
TGTGCCAGCAGTGAAGTTTTGGGGACTGGGGCCAACGTCCTGACTTTC
>TRBV12-3/TRBV12-4|many|TRBJ2-1|NA|15
CASSLDVGGVNEQFF
TGTGCCAGCAGTTTAGATGTCGGGGGAGTAAATGAGCAGTTCTTC
>TRBV29-1|many|TRBJ2-3|NA|14
CSVEGRTDTDTQYF
TGCAGCGTTGAGGGACGGACAGACACAGATACGCAGTATTTT
>TRBV7-2|few|TRBJ2-1|TRBD1|15
CASTQDRGTWNEQFF
TGTGCCAGCACCCAAGACAGGGGGACGTGGAATGAGCAGTTCTTC